This is a list of T cell receptor beta chains from one sample in a study of Graves' ophthalmopathy and Graves' hyperthyroidism. TCRdb re-called the multiplex PCR reads with MiXCR, one entry per CDR3 protein. The sample comprises over a million distinct CDR3 sequences, roughly 35% of which are singletons, and 11% rests with the top ten. The sequenced sample was peripheral blood or thyroid tissue (not recorded which). The source is an adult man with Graves' hyperthyroidism. CDR3s include the opening cysteine and the closing phenylalanine or tryptophan. D genes are given only for firm matches. Where a row states a size, it is once, few, many or the class of an expanded clone; other rows omit it.

j_call v_call d_call clone_size cdr3_aa cdr3_nt
TRBJ2-7 TRBV5-1 TRBD1 many CASSIDRVEQYF TGCGCCAGCAGCATCGACAGGGTCGAGCAGTACTTC
TRBJ1-3 TRBV15 - - CATSRGPERGYTIYF TGTGCCACCAGCAGAGGACCCGAGCGGGGCTACACCATATATTTT
TRBJ2-5 TRBV6-5 TRBD2 few CASSPQAGVGETQYF TGTGCCAGCAGTCCCCAAGCGGGAGTTGGGGAGACCCAGTACTTC
TRBJ1-1 TRBV25-1 TRBD1 - CASSRGRQGAQTEAFF TGTGCCAGCAGCAGGGGAAGACAGGGGGCACAAACTGAAGCTTTCTTT
TRBJ2-7 TRBV20-1 - few CSARGLGTHKYEQYF TGCAGTGCTAGAGGCCTCGGGACTCACAAATACGAGCAGTACTTC
TRBJ1-1 TRBV11-3 - - CASSSRVPTGGGDTKAFF TGTGCCAGCAGCTCCCGGGTCCCAACGGGGGGGGGTGATACTAAAGCTTTCTTT
TRBJ1-6 TRBV10-3 - - CAISSLGSYNSPLHF TGTGCCATCAGCAGCTTAGGCTCCTATAATTCACCCCTCCACTTT
TRBJ1-2 TRBV6-5 - - CASSDDRRGYTF TGTGCCAGCAGTGACGACAGACGGGGCTACACCTTC
TRBJ1-1 TRBV20-1 - many CSASRTEAFF TGCAGTGCTAGTAGGACTGAAGCTTTCTTT
TRBJ1-3 TRBV7-3 - few CASSQDRHGPSGNTIYF TGTGCCAGCAGCCAAGATAGGCACGGTCCCTCTGGAAACACCATATATTTT
TRBJ2-7 TRBV25-1 TRBD2 - CASSYPLAGRYEQYF TGTGCCAGCAGTTATCCGCTAGCGGGACGCTACGAGCAGTACTTC
TRBJ2-2 TRBV7-9 TRBD1 - CASSATGTNTGELFF TGTGCCAGCAGCGCGACAGGGACGAACACCGGGGAGCTGTTTTTT
TRBJ2-2 TRBV2 - many CASIRGITGELFF TGTGCCAGCATCAGGGGTATCACCGGGGAGCTGTTTTTT
TRBJ2-5 TRBV9 TRBD1 - CASSGSRDSQETQYF TGTGCCAGCAGCGGATCCCGGGACAGCCAGGAGACCCAGTACTTC
TRBJ1-3 TRBV4-3 - - CASSQDPPGGPYSGNTIYF TGCGCCAGCAGCCAAGATCCCCCGGGGGGGCCCTACTCTGGAAACACCATATATTTT
TRBJ2-5 TRBV12-3/TRBV12-4 TRBD2 - CASSQELAGDQETQYF TGTGCCAGCAGCCAAGAACTAGCGGGGGACCAAGAGACCCAGTACTTC
TRBJ2-7 TRBV5-1 - once CATRTAYEQYF TGCGCCACCCGGACAGCCTACGAGCAGTACTTC
TRBJ1-5 TRBV12-3/TRBV12-4 - - CASSKDQTGIYQPQHF TGTGCCAGCAGCAAGGACCAAACAGGGATCTATCAGCCCCAGCATTTT
TRBJ1-1 TRBV2 - - CASSETPMGVNTEAFF TGTGCCAGCAGTGAAACCCCGATGGGGGTCAACACTGAAGCTTTCTTT
TRBJ2-7 TRBV7-2 TRBD1 - CASSGTGEGQYEQYF TGTGCCAGCAGCGGGACAGGGGAGGGCCAGTACGAGCAGTACTTC
TRBJ2-7 TRBV29-1 - many CSARGGTDTYEQYF TGCAGCGCCCGAGGGGGGACAGACACCTACGAGCAGTACTTC
TRBJ1-4 TRBV10-3 - - CATDSWEKLFF TGTGCCACCGACAGTTGGGAAAAACTGTTTTTT
TRBJ1-4 TRBV28 - few CASSSPGGEKLFF TGTGCCAGCAGTTCTCCAGGCGGTGAAAAACTGTTTTTT
TRBJ1-5 TRBV6-6 TRBD1 few CASSTWDRGNQPQHF TGTGCCAGCAGTACCTGGGACAGGGGGAATCAGCCCCAGCATTTT
TRBJ1-2 TRBV12-3/TRBV12-4 - - CASSQNLRGSVYGYTF TGTGCCAGCAGCCAAAACCTCAGGGGCTCTGTCTATGGCTACACCTTC
TRBJ1-5 TRBV10-3 - - CASSYWGQPQHF TGTGCCAGCAGTTATTGGGGTCAGCCCCAGCATTTT
TRBJ1-4 TRBV19 - few CATKDRGRQVHEKLFF TGTGCCACCAAAGACCGTGGACGGCAGGTCCATGAAAAACTGTTTTTT
TRBJ2-2 TRBV9 - - CASTPGPDNTGELFF TGTGCCAGCACCCCAGGCCCGGACAACACCGGGGAGCTGTTTTTT
TRBJ1-6 TRBV2 - many CASSRDWGDLNSPLHF TGTGCCAGCAGTCGGGACTGGGGCGACCTTAATTCACCCCTCCACTTT
TRBJ2-5 TRBV20-1 - - CSARGQSQETQYF TGCAGTGCACGGGGACAAAGCCAAGAGACCCAGTACTTC
TRBJ2-7 TRBV10-2 - - CASSAKGANTYEQYF TGCGCCAGCAGTGCAAAAGGGGCAAACACGTACGAGCAGTACTTC
TRBJ2-6 TRBV5-6 - many CASSQGPGANVLTF TGTGCCAGCAGTCAGGGCCCTGGGGCCAACGTCCTGACTTTC
TRBJ1-1 TRBV5-1 - once CASSFPWGQNTEAFF TGCGCCAGCAGCTTTCCTTGGGGGCAGAACACTGAAGCTTTCTTT
TRBJ1-2 TRBV25-1 - - CACSAGGDGNYGYTF TGTGCCTGCAGTGCTGGGGGGGACGGTAACTATGGCTACACCTTC
TRBJ1-5 TRBV12-3/TRBV12-4 TRBD1 many CASSLGTGYQPQHF TGTGCCAGCAGCTTGGGGACAGGATATCAGCCCCAGCATTTT
TRBJ1-5 TRBV24-1 - many CATSDWGGQPQHF TGTGCCACCAGTGATTGGGGCGGACAGCCCCAGCATTTT
TRBJ2-3 TRBV10-3 TRBD2 - CAIRGSGSTDTQYF TGTGCCATCAGGGGTAGCGGGAGCACAGATACGCAGTATTTT
TRBJ2-7 TRBV12-3/TRBV12-4 TRBD2 - CASSLARTSGKGEQYF TGTGCCAGCAGTTTAGCCAGGACTAGCGGGAAGGGCGAGCAGTACTTC